Included here is one T cell receptor (beta chain) sequence, with context. This sample is drawn from a study of cytomegalovirus exposure and HLA in healthy donors. Germline lookup yields CDR1 LGHNT and CDR2 FRNRAP. CDR3 length: 13 residues. The V and J ends lost 1 base and 1 base respectively, with 4 bases between them. Researchers ran the PCR with 60 Vbeta and 13 Jbeta primers. Clones were sequenced by immunoSEQ multiplex PCR, and TCRdb holds only the in-frame ones, with some missing. The table records some 91,000 clones, about 80% of them present only once. The specimen was PBMCs. The J gene is TRBJ1-1, the V gene TRBV12-5, with no clear D. The clonotype comes from a man in his forties in good health and CMV-seronegative. This chain's CDR3 is CASGLATNTEAFF. For the CDR3, the DNA is TGTGCTAGTGGTTTGGCTACGAACACTGAAGCTTTCTTT.